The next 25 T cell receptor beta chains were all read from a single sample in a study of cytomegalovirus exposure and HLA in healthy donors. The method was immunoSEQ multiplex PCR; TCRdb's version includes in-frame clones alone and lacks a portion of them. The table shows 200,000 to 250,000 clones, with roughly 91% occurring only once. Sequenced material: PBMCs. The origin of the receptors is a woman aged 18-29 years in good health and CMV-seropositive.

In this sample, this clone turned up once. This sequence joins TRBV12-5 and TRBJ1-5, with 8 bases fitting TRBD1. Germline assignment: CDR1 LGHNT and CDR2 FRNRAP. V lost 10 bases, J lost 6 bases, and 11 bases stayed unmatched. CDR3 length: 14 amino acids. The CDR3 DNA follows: TGTGCTACGACCCAGGGGGCGCCCGGTCAGCCCCAGCATTTT. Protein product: CATTQGAPGQPQHF.

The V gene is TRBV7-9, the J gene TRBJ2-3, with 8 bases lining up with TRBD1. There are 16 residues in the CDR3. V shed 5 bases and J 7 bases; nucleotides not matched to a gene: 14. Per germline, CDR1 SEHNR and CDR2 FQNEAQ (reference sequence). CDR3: CASSPVQGARGNTQYF. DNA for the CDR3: TGTGCCAGCAGCCCCGTTCAGGGGGCGCGGGGCAATACGCAGTATTTT. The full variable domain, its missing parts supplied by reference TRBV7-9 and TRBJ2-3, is DTGVSQNPRHKITKRGQNVTFRCDPISEHNRLYWYRQTLGQGPEFLTYFQNEAQLEKSRLLSDRFSAERPKGSFSTLEIQRTEQGDSAMYLCASSPVQGARGNTQYFGPGTRLTVL.

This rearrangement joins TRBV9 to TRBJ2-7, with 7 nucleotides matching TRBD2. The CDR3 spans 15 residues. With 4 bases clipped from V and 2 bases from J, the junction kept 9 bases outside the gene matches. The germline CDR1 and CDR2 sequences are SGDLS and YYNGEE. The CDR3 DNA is TGTGCCAGCAGCCCACAAGGAGCGGGAACCTACGAGCAGTACTTC. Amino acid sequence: CASSPQGAGTYEQYF.

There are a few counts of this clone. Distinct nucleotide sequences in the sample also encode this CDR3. CDR3: CASSPPAGSSYEQYF. CDR3 coding DNA: TGTGCCAGCTCACCCCCCGCGGGGTCCTCCTACGAGCAGTACTTC. V is TRBV18 and J is TRBJ2-7, with D tentatively TRBD2 (6 bases). Germline V CDR1 and CDR2: KGHSH, LQKENI. The CDR3 runs to 15 residues. Trimming pared 3 bases from V and 0 bases from J, leaving 12 bases between.

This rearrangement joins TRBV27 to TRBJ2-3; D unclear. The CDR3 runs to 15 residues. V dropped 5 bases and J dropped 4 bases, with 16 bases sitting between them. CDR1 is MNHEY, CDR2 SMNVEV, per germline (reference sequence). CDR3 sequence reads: CASSLEPPFADTQYF. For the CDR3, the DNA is TGTGCCAGCAGTCTAGAGCCCCCGTTCGCAGATACGCAGTATTTT.

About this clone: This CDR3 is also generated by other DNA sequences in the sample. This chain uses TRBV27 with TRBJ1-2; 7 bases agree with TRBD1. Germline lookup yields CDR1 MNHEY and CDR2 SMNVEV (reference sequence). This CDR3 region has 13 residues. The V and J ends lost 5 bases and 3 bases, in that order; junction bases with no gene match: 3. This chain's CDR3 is CASSLTGDYGYTF. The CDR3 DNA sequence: TGTGCCAGCAGTCTAACAGGGGACTATGGCTACACCTTC.

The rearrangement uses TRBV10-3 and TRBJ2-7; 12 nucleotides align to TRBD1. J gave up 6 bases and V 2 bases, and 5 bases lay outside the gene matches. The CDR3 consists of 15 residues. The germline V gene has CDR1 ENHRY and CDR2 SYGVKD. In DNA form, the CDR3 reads TGTGCCATCAGTGAGCAGGGACAGGGGGCTTCCGAGCAGTACTTC. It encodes CAISEQGQGASEQYF.

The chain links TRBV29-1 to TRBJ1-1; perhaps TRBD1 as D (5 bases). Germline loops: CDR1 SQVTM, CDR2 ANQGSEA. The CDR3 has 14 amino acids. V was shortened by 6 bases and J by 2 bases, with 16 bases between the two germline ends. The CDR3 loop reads CSVSTGTPNTEAFF. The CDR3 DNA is TGCAGCGTCTCTACCGGGACTCCAAACACTGAAGCTTTCTTT.

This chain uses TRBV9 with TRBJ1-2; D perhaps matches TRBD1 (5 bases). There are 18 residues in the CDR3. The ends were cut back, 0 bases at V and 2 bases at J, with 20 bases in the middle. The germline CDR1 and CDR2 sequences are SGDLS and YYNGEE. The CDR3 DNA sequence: TGTGCCAGCAGCGTAGAGGGTGGGGCCCCTAATTCCAACTATGGCTACACCTTC. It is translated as CASSVEGGAPNSNYGYTF. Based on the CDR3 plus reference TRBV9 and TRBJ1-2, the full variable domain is DSGVTQTPKHLITATGQRVTLRCSPRSGDLSVYWYQQSLDQGLQFLIQYYNGEERAKGNILERFSAQQFPDLHSELNLSSLELGDSALYFCASSVEGGAPNSNYGYTFGSGTRLTVV.

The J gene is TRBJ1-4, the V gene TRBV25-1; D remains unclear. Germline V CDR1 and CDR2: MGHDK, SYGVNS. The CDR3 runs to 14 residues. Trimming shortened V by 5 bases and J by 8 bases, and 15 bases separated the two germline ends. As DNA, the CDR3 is TGTGCCAGCAGTCCTAGAGAGGGTTGGGAAAAACTGTTTTTT. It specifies CASSPREGWEKLFF.

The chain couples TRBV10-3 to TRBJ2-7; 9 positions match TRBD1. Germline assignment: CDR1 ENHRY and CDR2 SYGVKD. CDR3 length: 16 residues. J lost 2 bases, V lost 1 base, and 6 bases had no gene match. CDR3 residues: CAISEWGQGGTYEQYF. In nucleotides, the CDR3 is TGTGCCATCAGTGAGTGGGGACAGGGCGGGACCTACGAGCAGTACTTC.

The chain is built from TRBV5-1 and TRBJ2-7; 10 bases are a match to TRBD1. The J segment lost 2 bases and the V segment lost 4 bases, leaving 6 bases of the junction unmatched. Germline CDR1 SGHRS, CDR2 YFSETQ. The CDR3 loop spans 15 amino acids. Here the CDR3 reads CASSVAGTGAYEQYF. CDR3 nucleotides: TGCGCCAGCAGCGTGGCCGGGACAGGGGCCTACGAGCAGTACTTC.

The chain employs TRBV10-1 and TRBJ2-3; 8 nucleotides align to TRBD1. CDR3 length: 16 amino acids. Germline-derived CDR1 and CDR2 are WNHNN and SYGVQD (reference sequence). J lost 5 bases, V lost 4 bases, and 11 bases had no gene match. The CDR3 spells CASSAYQGAVGDTQYF. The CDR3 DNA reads TGCGCCAGCAGTGCATATCAGGGGGCGGTTGGAGATACGCAGTATTTT.

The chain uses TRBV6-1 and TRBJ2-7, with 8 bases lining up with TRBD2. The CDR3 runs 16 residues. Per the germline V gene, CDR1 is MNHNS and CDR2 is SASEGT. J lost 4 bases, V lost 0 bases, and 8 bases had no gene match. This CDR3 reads CASSEAITGGHYEQYF. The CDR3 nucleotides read TGTGCCAGCAGTGAAGCGATAACGGGAGGGCATTACGAGCAGTACTTC.

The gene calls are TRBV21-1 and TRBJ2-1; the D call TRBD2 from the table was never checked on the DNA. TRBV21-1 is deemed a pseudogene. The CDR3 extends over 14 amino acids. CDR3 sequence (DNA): TGTGCCAGCAACGTGGGCGGGAGGATGTATGAGCAGTTCTTC. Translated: CASNVGGRMYEQFF.

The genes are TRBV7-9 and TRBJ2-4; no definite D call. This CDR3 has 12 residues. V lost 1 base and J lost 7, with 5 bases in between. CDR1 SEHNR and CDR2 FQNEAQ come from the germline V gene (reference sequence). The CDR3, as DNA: TGTGCCAGCAGCTTAGTCGGGAACATTCAGTACTTC. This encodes CASSLVGNIQYF.

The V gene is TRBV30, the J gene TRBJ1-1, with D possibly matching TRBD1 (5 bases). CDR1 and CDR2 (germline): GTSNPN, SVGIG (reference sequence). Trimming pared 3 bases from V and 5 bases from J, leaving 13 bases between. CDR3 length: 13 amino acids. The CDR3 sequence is CAWSAGLGTEAFF. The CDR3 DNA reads TGTGCCTGGAGCGCAGGGTTGGGAACTGAAGCTTTCTTT.

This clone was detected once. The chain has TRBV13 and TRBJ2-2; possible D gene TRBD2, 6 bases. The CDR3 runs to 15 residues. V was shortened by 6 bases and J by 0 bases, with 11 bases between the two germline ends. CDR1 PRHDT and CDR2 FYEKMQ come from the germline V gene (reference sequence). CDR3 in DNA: TGTGCCAGCAGAGAATTAGCGGCGAACACCGGGGAGCTGTTTTTT. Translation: CASRELAANTGELFF.

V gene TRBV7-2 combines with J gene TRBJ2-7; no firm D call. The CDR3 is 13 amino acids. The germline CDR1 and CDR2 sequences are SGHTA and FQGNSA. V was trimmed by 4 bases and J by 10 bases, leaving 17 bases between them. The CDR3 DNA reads TGTGCCAGCAGCTCCGCAACCTTACGGGTCCAGTACTTC. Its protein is CASSSATLRVQYF.

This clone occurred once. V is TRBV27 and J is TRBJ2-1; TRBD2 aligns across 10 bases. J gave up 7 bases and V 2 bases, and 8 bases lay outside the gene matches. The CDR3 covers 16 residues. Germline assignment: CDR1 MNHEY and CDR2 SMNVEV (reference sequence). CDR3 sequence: CASSLLLAGVSNEQFF. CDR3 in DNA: TGTGCCAGCAGTTTACTCCTAGCGGGGGTATCAAATGAGCAGTTCTTC.

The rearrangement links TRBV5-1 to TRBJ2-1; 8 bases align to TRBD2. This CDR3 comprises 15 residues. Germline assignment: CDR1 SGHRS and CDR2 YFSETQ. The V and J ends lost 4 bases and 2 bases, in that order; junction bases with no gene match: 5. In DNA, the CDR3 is TGCGCCAGCAGCCGGGGGGGGACTCCCTACAATGAGCAGTTCTTC. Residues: CASSRGGTPYNEQFF.

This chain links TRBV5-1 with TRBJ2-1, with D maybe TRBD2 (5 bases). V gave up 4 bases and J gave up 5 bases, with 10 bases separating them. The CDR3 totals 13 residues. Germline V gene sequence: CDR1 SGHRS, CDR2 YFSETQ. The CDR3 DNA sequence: TGCGCCAGCAGCACCAGCGGCGACAATGAGCAGTTCTTC. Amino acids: CASSTSGDNEQFF.

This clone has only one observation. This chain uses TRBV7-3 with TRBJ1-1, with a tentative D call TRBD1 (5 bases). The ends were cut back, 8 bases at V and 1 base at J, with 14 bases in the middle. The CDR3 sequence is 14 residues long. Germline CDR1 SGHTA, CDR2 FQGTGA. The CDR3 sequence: CASSTGVWNTEAFF. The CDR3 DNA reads TGTGCCAGCTCAACGGGGGTGTGGAACACTGAAGCTTTCTTT.

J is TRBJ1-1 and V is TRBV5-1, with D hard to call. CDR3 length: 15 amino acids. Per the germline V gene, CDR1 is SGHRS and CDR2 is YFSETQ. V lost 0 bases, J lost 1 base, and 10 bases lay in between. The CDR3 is CASSLGELSNTEAFF. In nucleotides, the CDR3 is TGCGCCAGCAGCTTGGGGGAGCTATCGAACACTGAAGCTTTCTTT.

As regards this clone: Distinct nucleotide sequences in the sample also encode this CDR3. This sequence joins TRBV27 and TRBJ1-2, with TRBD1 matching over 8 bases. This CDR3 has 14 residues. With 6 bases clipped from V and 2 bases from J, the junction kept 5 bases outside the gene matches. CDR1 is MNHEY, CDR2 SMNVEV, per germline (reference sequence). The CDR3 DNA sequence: TGTGCCAGCAGCCTGAGACAGGGGAACTATGGCTACACCTTC. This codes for CASSLRQGNYGYTF.